One and the same sample provided the 11 T cell receptor beta chains below, sequenced in a study of blood T cell repertoires in COVID-19. Profiling relied on immunoSEQ multiplex PCR, and the TCRdb table lists in-frame clones only, not all of them. The sample has around 100,000 clones, over 75% seen once. Input material: peripheral blood. The origin of the receptors is a human donor in a cohort sampled during active COVID-19.

The rearrangement links TRBV12-5 to TRBJ1-2; 7 bases align to TRBD1. The V segment lost 4 bases and the J segment 3 bases; nucleotides outside the gene matches: 11. The CDR3 totals 16 residues. The germline gives CDR1 LGHNT, CDR2 FRNRAP. DNA for the CDR3: TGTGCTAGTGGTTGGGGGACAGCAAATATACACTATGGCTACACCTTC. Its translation: CASGWGTANIHYGYTF.

The J gene is TRBJ2-1, the V gene TRBV27; tentatively, D is TRBD2 (6 bases). V lost 0 bases to trimming and J lost 8 bases, with 20 bases between them. CDR3 length: 17 amino acids. Germline loops: CDR1 MNHEY, CDR2 SMNVEV (reference sequence). CDR3 protein: CASSLSPRGDFRDEQFF. The CDR3 nucleotides are TGTGCCAGCAGTTTATCCCCCAGAGGGGACTTTAGGGATGAGCAGTTCTTC.

The gene calls are TRBV6-5 and TRBJ1-3; maybe TRBD1 (5 bases). Deletions cut 6 bases from V and 0 bases from J, with 12 bases between. The V gene's germline CDR1 is MNHEY and CDR2 SVGAGI. The CDR3 runs 15 residues. For the CDR3, the DNA is TGTGCCAGCAGCCCGACGGACACCTCTGGAAACACCATATATTTT. This codes for CASSPTDTSGNTIYF.

The rearrangement joins TRBV7-2 to TRBJ2-5, with D possibly matching TRBD1 (6 bases). This CDR3 region has 12 residues. Between the trimmed V and J ends, which lost 7 bases and 2 bases, there was a span of 8 bases. Germline V gene data show CDR1 as SGHTA and CDR2 as FQGNSA. CDR3 in DNA: TGTGCCAGCAACCAGGGGCAAGAGACCCAGTACTTC. This translates into CASNQGQETQYF.

The CDR3 DNA is TGTGCCAGCAGCCAAGATGGCCCTGGAAACACCATATATTTT. Translated: CASSQDGPGNTIYF. V is TRBV7-6 and J is TRBJ1-3, with D hard to call. The CDR3 totals 14 residues. Trimming cost V 5 bases and J 2 bases, with 10 bases left between them. The V gene's germline CDR1 is SGHVS and CDR2 FNYEAQ.

The rearrangement joins TRBV4-3 to TRBJ2-1; D is ambiguous. Trimming took 0 bases from V and 12 from J, leaving 15 bases between them. CDR1 and CDR2 (germline): LGHNA, YSLEER. The CDR3 is made up of 14 amino acids. CDR3 protein: CASSQDVSFVRQFF. The CDR3 region has the DNA TGCGCCAGCAGCCAAGATGTATCGTTCGTGAGGCAGTTCTTC.

The chain couples TRBV5-4 to TRBJ2-3, with TRBD2 matching over 10 bases. J was trimmed by 4 bases and V by 1 base; bases with no gene match: 6. Looked up from germline, CDR1 is SGHNT and CDR2 is YYREEE (reference sequence). The CDR3 has 16 amino acids. The DNA of the CDR3 is TGTGCCAGCAGCTTGAGGCTAGCGGGGGCCGCAGATACGCAGTATTTT. This gives the protein CASSLRLAGAADTQYF. Using reference TRBV5-4 and TRBJ2-3 for the parts outside the CDR3, the full variable domain is ETGVTQSPTHLIKTRGQQVTLRCSSQSGHNTVSWYQQALGQGPQFIFQYYREEENGRGNFPPRFSGLQFPNYSSELNVNALELDDSALYLCASSLRLAGAADTQYFGPGTRLTVL.

This clone has just one count. This chain links TRBV6-5 with TRBJ1-2; possible D gene TRBD1, 6 bases. Per germline, CDR1 MNHEY and CDR2 SVGAGI. The CDR3 sequence is 13 residues long. The V end lost 7 bases, the J end lost 7 bases, and 16 bases lay between the germline ends. This CDR3 is CASTSGGLSGYTF. Written as DNA, the CDR3 is TGTGCCAGCACTTCGGGGGGGCTCAGTGGCTACACCTTC.

The chain combines TRBV18 with TRBJ2-1; 9 nucleotides agree with TRBD2. The CDR3 sequence is 15 residues long. The V gene's germline CDR1 is KGHSH and CDR2 LQKENI. Trimming cost V 1 base and J 7 bases; bases outside gene matches: 5. This chain's CDR3 is CASSPQERGANEQFF. CDR3 nucleotide sequence: TGTGCCAGCTCACCACAGGAGCGGGGGGCGAATGAGCAGTTCTTC.

J is TRBJ2-3 and V is TRBV9, with 12 bases fitting TRBD2. Germline V gives CDR1 SGDLS, CDR2 YYNGEE. The length of the CDR3 is 16 residues. The junction had 9 bases not matched to a gene; V was cut back by 4 bases and J by 6 bases. The CDR3 sequence is CASSLTLAGGWDTQYF. The CDR3 DNA sequence: TGTGCCAGCAGCCTGACACTAGCGGGGGGATGGGATACGCAGTATTTT. Using reference TRBV9 and TRBJ2-3 for the parts outside the CDR3, the full variable domain is DSGVTQTPKHLITATGQRVTLRCSPRSGDLSVYWYQQSLDQGLQFLIQYYNGEERAKGNILERFSAQQFPDLHSELNLSSLELGDSALYFCASSLTLAGGWDTQYFGPGTRLTVL.

The J gene is TRBJ1-1, the V gene TRBV10-3; no clear D. This CDR3 is built from 14 residues. Trimming took 4 bases from V and 2 from J, leaving 11 bases between them. CDR1 and CDR2 (germline): ENHRY, SYGVKD. The CDR3 region has the DNA TGTGCCATCAGTGCCGGAAACAGAAACACTGAAGCTTTCTTT. Amino acids: CAISAGNRNTEAFF.